Shown below are 6 T cell receptor beta chains from a single sample sequenced in a study of T cell therapy after organ transplantation. The time point: 4-8 weeks after completion of therapy. No antigen has been assigned to these receptors. Assay used: immunoSEQ multiplex PCR; TCRdb lists only in-frame clones, some missing. The sample lists approximately 3,300 clones, over 70% occurring once. Sequencing was performed on CD8+ T cells from blood, taken after autologous CMV-specific T cell therapy. These receptors came from a human patient who had received a solid organ transplant and had CMV disease. Some T cells may be transferred from the graft donor.

This chain uses TRBV6-5 with TRBJ1-2; TRBD1 agrees at 7 bases. Germline V gene lookup returns CDR1 MNHEY and CDR2 SVGAGI. Germline trimming cut 2 bases from V and 5 bases from J; bases unmatched to any gene: 8. The length of the CDR3 is 15 residues. In nucleotides, the CDR3 is TGTGCCAGCAGTTACCGACAGGGCGGAAATTATGGCTACACCTTC. Amino acids: CASSYRQGGNYGYTF.

The CDR3 sequence is CASSLQGGKETQYF. In nucleotides, the CDR3 is TGTGCCAGCAGCCTACAGGGTGGGAAAGAGACCCAGTACTTC. The chain employs TRBV6-5 and TRBJ2-5; D might be TRBD1 (6 bases). CDR1 and CDR2 from the germline V gene are MNHEY and SVGAGI. This CDR3 region has 14 residues. V was cut by 6 bases and J by 3 bases, with 14 bases left in between.

J is TRBJ1-1 and V is TRBV2, with D possibly matching TRBD1 (5 bases). Germline V gene data show CDR1 as SNHLY and CDR2 as FYNNEI. Trimming cost V 7 bases and J 1 base, with 10 bases left between them. The CDR3 consists of 13 residues. DNA of the CDR3: TGTGCCAGCAACACAGGAGCGAACACTGAAGCTTTCTTT. Residues: CASNTGANTEAFF.

The chain joins TRBV4-1 to TRBJ2-6; D might be TRBD1 (5 bases). CDR3 size: 19 residues. CDR1 is MGHRA and CDR2 is YSYEKL in the germline V gene. V was pared by 3 bases and J by 1 base, with 19 bases between. The CDR3: CASSHQGGFIGSGANVLTF. Written as DNA, the CDR3 is TGCGCCAGCAGCCACCAGGGCGGTTTCATAGGGTCTGGGGCCAACGTCCTGACTTTC.

There are a few counts of this clone. V gene TRBV27 combines with J gene TRBJ2-7, with D perhaps assigned TRBD1 or TRBD2 (5 bases each). Germline-derived CDR1 and CDR2 are MNHEY and SMNVEV (reference sequence). This CDR3 region has 14 residues. V lost 5 bases and J 7 bases, leaving 18 bases between the germline ends. The CDR3 DNA reads TGTGCCAGCAGTGGGGACCCTCGGGTTGAAGAGCAGTACTTC. It yields the protein CASSGDPRVEEQYF.

The V and J genes are TRBV27 and TRBJ2-7; TRBD1 aligns across 7 bases. Trimming took 4 bases from V and 4 from J; bases not matched to a gene: 4. The germline gives CDR1 MNHEY, CDR2 SMNVEV (reference sequence). This CDR3 comprises 13 residues. The CDR3 nucleotides are TGTGCCAGCAGTTCCCGGACAGGTTACGAGCAGTACTTC. Translating it yields CASSSRTGYEQYF.